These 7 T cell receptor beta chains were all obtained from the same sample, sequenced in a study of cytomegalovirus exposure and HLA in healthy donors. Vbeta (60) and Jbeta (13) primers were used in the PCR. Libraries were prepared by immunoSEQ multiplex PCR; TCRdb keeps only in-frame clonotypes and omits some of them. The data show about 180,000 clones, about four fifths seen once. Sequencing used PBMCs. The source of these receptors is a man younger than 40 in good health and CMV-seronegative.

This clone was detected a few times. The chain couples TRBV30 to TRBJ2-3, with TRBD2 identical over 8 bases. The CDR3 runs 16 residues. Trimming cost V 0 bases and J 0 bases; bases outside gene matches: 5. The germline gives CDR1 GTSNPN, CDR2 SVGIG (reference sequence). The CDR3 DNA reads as TGTGCCTGGAGTGTACCCAGCGGGGGTAGCACAGATACGCAGTATTTT. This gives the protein CAWSVPSGGSTDTQYF.

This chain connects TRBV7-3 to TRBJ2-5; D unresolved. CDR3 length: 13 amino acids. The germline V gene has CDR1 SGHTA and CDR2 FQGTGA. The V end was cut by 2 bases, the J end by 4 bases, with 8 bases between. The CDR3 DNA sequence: TGTGCCAGCAGCTTAGGCGGTTTAGAGACCCAGTACTTC. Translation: CASSLGGLETQYF.

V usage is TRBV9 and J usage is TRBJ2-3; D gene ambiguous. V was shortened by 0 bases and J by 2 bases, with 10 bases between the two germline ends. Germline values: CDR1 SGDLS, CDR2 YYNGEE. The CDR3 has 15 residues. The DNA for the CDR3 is TGTGCCAGCAGCGTAGCCTCAGGTTCCACAGATACGCAGTATTTT. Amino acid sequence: CASSVASGSTDTQYF.

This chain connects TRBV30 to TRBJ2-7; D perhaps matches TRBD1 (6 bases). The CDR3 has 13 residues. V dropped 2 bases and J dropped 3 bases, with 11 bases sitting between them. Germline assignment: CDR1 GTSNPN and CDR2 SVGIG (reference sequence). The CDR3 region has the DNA TGTGCCTGGAGTACGGGACACAGCTACGAGCAGTACTTC. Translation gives CAWSTGHSYEQYF. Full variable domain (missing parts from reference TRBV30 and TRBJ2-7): SQTIHQWPATLVQPVGSPLSLECTVEGTSNPNLYWYRQAAGRGLQLLFYSVGIGQISSEVPQNLSASRPQDRQFILSSKKLLLSDSGFYLCAWSTGHSYEQYFGPGTRLTVT.

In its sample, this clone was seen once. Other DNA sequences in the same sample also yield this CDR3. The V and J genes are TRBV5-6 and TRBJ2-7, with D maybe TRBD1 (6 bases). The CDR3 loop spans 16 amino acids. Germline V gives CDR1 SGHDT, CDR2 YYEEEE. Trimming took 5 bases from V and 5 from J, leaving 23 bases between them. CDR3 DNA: TGTGCCAGCAGTTTAGACGGGACATGGCTTCCCGACGAGCAGTACTTC. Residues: CASSLDGTWLPDEQYF.

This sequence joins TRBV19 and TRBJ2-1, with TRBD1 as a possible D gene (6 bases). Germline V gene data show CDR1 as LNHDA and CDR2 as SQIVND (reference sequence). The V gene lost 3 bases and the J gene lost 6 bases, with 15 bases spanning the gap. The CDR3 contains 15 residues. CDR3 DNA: TGTGCCAGTAGTATGCCCTTGTGGGACATCAATGAGCAGTTCTTC. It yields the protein CASSMPLWDINEQFF.

CDR3: CSGLLEPQETQYF. Here the CDR3 DNA reads TGCAGCGGCCTACTAGAACCGCAAGAGACCCAGTACTTC. The V gene is TRBV29-1, the J gene TRBJ2-5, with a weak D call TRBD2 (5 bases). Germline assignment: CDR1 SQVTM and CDR2 ANQGSEA. V was cut by 7 bases and J by 2 bases, with 14 bases left in between. The CDR3 extends over 13 amino acids. The variable domain in full, completed from reference TRBV29-1 and TRBJ2-5, reads SAVISQKPSRDICQRGTSLTIQCQVDSQVTMMFWYRQQPGQSLTLIATANQGSEATYESGFVIDKFPISRPNLTFSTLTVSNMSPEDSSIYLCSGLLEPQETQYFGPGTRLLVL.